The clone carrying this TCR beta chain was seen just once. Its matching antigen is unknown. The data originate from a study of cytomegalovirus exposure and HLA in healthy donors. General study points: The study listed some 160 cytomegalovirus-associated TCR beta chains.

Only in-frame clones appear in the TCRdb table, and some are missing; sequencing was by immunoSEQ multiplex PCR. The table has about 74,000 clones, about 94% seen once. Trimming cost V 3 bases and J 4 bases, with 4 bases left between them. The CDR3 consists of 11 residues. CDR1 and CDR2 from the germline V gene are MDHEN and SYDVKM. Sequencing was carried out using PBMCs. This TCR was sampled from a young man in good health and CMV-seropositive. V and J are TRBV28 and TRBJ2-7; D unresolved. The CDR3 DNA is TGTGCCAGCAGTTTTGCGTACGAGCAGTACTTC. Its translation is CASSFAYEQYF.